A single sample gave rise to the 20 T cell receptor beta chains below, sequenced in a study of T cell responses to AZD1222 COVID-19 vaccine. Clones were sequenced by immunoSEQ multiplex PCR, and TCRdb holds only the in-frame ones, with some missing. The table includes 150,000 to 180,000 clones, 86% detected once. The material sequenced was peripheral blood, taken on day 0 of MenACWY control vaccination. Receptors were obtained from an adult in good health.

The chain links TRBV19 to TRBJ1-4; no firm D call. The CDR3 sequence is 14 residues long. V gave up 5 bases and J gave up 0 bases, with 7 bases separating them. In germline, CDR1 is LNHDA, CDR2 SQIVND (reference sequence). CDR3 nucleotide sequence: TGTGCCAGTAGTTCCTTTTCAACTAATGAAAAACTGTTTTTT. This gives the protein CASSSFSTNEKLFF.

The chain couples TRBV4-3 to TRBJ1-1; 9 bases line up with TRBD1. Trimming at V came to 0 bases and at J to 3 bases, leaving 8 bases not matched to a gene. This CDR3 has 17 residues. The germline V gene has CDR1 LGHNA and CDR2 YSLEER. CDR3 sequence reads: CASSQDWNRGQYTEAFF. Here the CDR3 DNA reads TGCGCCAGCAGCCAAGATTGGAACAGGGGGCAATACACTGAAGCTTTCTTT.

The genes are TRBV2 and TRBJ1-3; D gene ambiguous. V was trimmed by 7 bases and J by 2 bases, leaving 9 bases between them. Germline V gene sequence: CDR1 SNHLY, CDR2 FYNNEI. The CDR3 totals 13 residues. DNA for the CDR3: TGTGCCAGCAAAGAAAGGGCTGGAAACACCATATATTTT. It is translated as CASKERAGNTIYF.

CDR3 protein: CASSLTGLSYNEQFF. CDR3 nucleotide sequence: TGTGCCAGCAGCTTAACAGGGCTGAGTTACAATGAGCAGTTCTTC. The V call is TRBV13, the J call TRBJ2-1; D possibly corresponds to TRBD1 (6 bases). V lost 2 bases and J 4 bases, leaving 12 bases between the germline ends. This CDR3 is 15 amino acids long. Looked up from germline, CDR1 is PRHDT and CDR2 is FYEKMQ (reference sequence).

The genes are TRBV5-1 and TRBJ2-5, with TRBD1 matching 10 bases. Trimming at V came to 0 bases and at J to 1 base, leaving 6 bases not matched to a gene. CDR3 length: 17 residues. Germline CDR1 SGHRS, CDR2 YFSETQ. The CDR3 sequence: CASSLAGTGVPQETQYF. CDR3 coding DNA: TGCGCCAGCAGCTTGGCGGGGACAGGGGTCCCCCAAGAGACCCAGTACTTC.

The rearrangement uses TRBV5-4 and TRBJ1-1; the match to TRBD1 covers 8 bases. This CDR3 contains 13 residues. J was trimmed by 8 bases and V by 3 bases; bases with no gene match: 6. Germline V gene data show CDR1 as SGHNT and CDR2 as YYREEE (reference sequence). The CDR3 nucleotides read TGTGCCAGCAGCTCGCAAGACAGGGGCGAAGCTTTCTTT. Protein: CASSSQDRGEAFF.

This clone occurred once. V gene TRBV3-1 (or the pseudogene TRBV3-2) combines with J gene TRBJ1-1; D not certain. The germline gives CDR1 LGHDT, CDR2 YNNKEL (reference sequence). V dropped 5 bases and J dropped 4 bases, with 20 bases sitting between them. The CDR3 has 16 residues. DNA of the CDR3: TGTGCCAGCAGCTGGGCGTCCGGGTACACGGGCACTGAAGCTTTCTTT. It encodes CASSWASGYTGTEAFF.

The V gene is TRBV27, the J gene TRBJ1-1, with 10 bases matching TRBD1. The germline V gene has CDR1 MNHEY and CDR2 SMNVEV (reference sequence). This CDR3 region has 16 residues. Unmatched junction bases numbered 8, after V lost 6 bases and J lost 1 base. CDR3: CASSRLTGGRNTEAFF. CDR3 coding DNA: TGTGCCAGCAGCCGATTGACAGGGGGCCGGAACACTGAAGCTTTCTTT.

This chain connects TRBV29-1 to TRBJ2-7; D gene unclear. V was shortened by 0 bases and J by 9 bases, with 6 bases between the two germline ends. This CDR3 has 10 residues. CDR1 and CDR2 (germline): SQVTM, ANQGSEA. For the CDR3, the DNA is TGCAGCGTTGAAGACCCTGGGCAGTACTTC. Amino acids: CSVEDPGQYF.

This chain connects TRBV29-1 to TRBJ2-3; 8 bases fit TRBD1. The germline V gene has CDR1 SQVTM and CDR2 ANQGSEA. The CDR3 is made up of 12 amino acids. V lost 5 bases to trimming and J lost 8 bases; unmatched junction nucleotides: 6. Here the CDR3 DNA reads TGCAGCGTTTGGACAGGGCAGGGTACGCAGTATTTT. It specifies CSVWTGQGTQYF.

This clone turned up a few times. V and J are TRBV5-8 and TRBJ2-1; TRBD1 matches at 7 bases. CDR1 and CDR2 from the germline V gene are SGHTS and YDEGEE. The junction had 7 bases not matched to a gene; V was cut back by 4 bases and J by 6 bases. CDR3 size: 14 residues. The CDR3 region is CASSQGVRGNEQFF. The CDR3 DNA is TGTGCCAGCAGCCAGGGGGTGAGGGGCAATGAGCAGTTCTTC.

The rearrangement uses TRBV7-2 and TRBJ1-2; D not resolved. The CDR3 contains 13 residues. With 1 base removed from V and 4 bases from J, the gap between germline ends came to 7 bases. Per the germline V gene, CDR1 is SGHTA and CDR2 is FQGNSA. CDR3 amino acids: CASSLVAGYGYTF. CDR3 DNA: TGTGCCAGCAGCTTAGTCGCCGGCTATGGCTACACCTTC. The full variable domain, completed using reference TRBV7-2 and TRBJ1-2, is GAGVSQSPSNKVTEKGKDVELRCDPISGHTALYWYRQSLGQGLEFLIYFQGNSAPDKSGLPSDRFSAERTGGSVSTLTIQRTQQEDSAVYLCASSLVAGYGYTFGSGTRLTVV.

The chain has TRBV14 and TRBJ2-1, with unresolved D. Germline CDR1 SGHDN, CDR2 FVKESK. The ends were cut back, 4 bases at V and 8 bases at J, with 15 bases in the middle. The CDR3 loop spans 14 amino acids. The CDR3, as DNA: TGTGCCAGCAGCCCTTTTGAAAGTGGGGATGAGCAGTTCTTC. It is translated as CASSPFESGDEQFF.

V is TRBV5-1 and J is TRBJ1-1, with D perhaps TRBD1 (5 bases). This CDR3 has 15 residues. Trimming cost V 2 bases and J 0 bases, with 11 bases left between them. Germline V lookup: CDR1 SGHRS, CDR2 YFSETQ. This CDR3 is CASSLRGPMNTEAFF. In DNA form, the CDR3 reads TGCGCCAGCAGCTTAAGGGGACCTATGAACACTGAAGCTTTCTTT.

The chain employs TRBV6-5 and TRBJ1-5, with TRBD1 matching over 10 bases. The junction had 5 bases not matched to a gene; V was cut back by 6 bases and J by 6 bases. This CDR3 spans 14 amino acids. Germline CDR1 MNHEY, CDR2 SVGAGI. This CDR3 is CASRRTGGTQPQHF. The DNA for the CDR3 is TGTGCCAGCAGAAGGACAGGGGGGACTCAGCCCCAGCATTTT.

The chain combines TRBV11-2 with TRBJ2-5; no clear D gene. The CDR3 is 15 amino acids. Germline loops: CDR1 SGHAT, CDR2 FQNNGV. Trimming removed 5 bases at V and 0 bases at J, with 13 bases between. As DNA, the CDR3 is TGTGCCAGCAGCGTCGGTAATCGCTACCAAGAGACCCAGTACTTC. Its translation: CASSVGNRYQETQYF.

The chain employs TRBV5-1 and TRBJ2-3; no clear D. Trimming cost V 2 bases and J 5 bases, with 3 bases left between them. This CDR3 is built from 11 residues. Germline V gene sequence: CDR1 SGHRS, CDR2 YFSETQ. The CDR3 nucleotides read TGCGCCAGCAGCTTCCTAGATACGCAGTATTTT. It specifies CASSFLDTQYF. The full variable domain, with the rest looked up from reference TRBV5-1 and TRBJ2-3, is KAGVTQTPRYLIKTRGQQVTLSCSPISGHRSVSWYQQTPGQGLQFLFEYFSETQRNKGNFPGRFSGRQFSNSRSEMNVSTLELGDSALYLCASSFLDTQYFGPGTRLTVL.

The chain links TRBV27 to TRBJ1-6, with 11 positions matching TRBD1. Germline V gene lookup returns CDR1 MNHEY and CDR2 SMNVEV (reference sequence). This CDR3 is built from 18 residues. The ends lost 4 bases at V and 9 bases at J; junction bases unmatched: 14. Here the CDR3 DNA reads TGTGCCAGCAGTTCAGGGGGACAGGGGGGTCCTCGTGGTTCACCCCTCCACTTT. Amino acid sequence: CASSSGGQGGPRGSPLHF.

The chain uses TRBV3-1 (or the pseudogene TRBV3-2) and TRBJ1-2; no firm D call. V was cut by 4 bases and J by 4 bases, with 13 bases left in between. The CDR3 totals 14 residues. Germline V gene data show CDR1 as LGHDT and CDR2 as YNNKEL (reference sequence). CDR3 sequence: CASSPGRMSYGYTF. The CDR3 DNA sequence: TGTGCCAGCAGCCCCGGCAGGATGTCCTATGGCTACACCTTC.

V gene TRBV2 combines with J gene TRBJ2-3; 11 bases match TRBD2. V lost 6 bases and J lost 2; bases outside the gene matches: 10. This CDR3 contains 17 residues. The germline V gene encodes CDR1 SNHLY and CDR2 FYNNEI. CDR3 sequence: CASRGGTSGRVTDTQYF. The CDR3 bases are TGTGCCAGCAGGGGGGGAACTAGCGGGAGAGTCACAGATACGCAGTATTTT. The variable domain in full, completed from reference TRBV2 and TRBJ2-3, reads EPEVTQTPSHQVTQMGQEVILRCVPISNHLYFYWYRQILGQKVEFLVSFYNNEISEKSEIFDDQFSVERPDGSNFTLKIRSTKLEDSAMYFCASRGGTSGRVTDTQYFGPGTRLTVL.